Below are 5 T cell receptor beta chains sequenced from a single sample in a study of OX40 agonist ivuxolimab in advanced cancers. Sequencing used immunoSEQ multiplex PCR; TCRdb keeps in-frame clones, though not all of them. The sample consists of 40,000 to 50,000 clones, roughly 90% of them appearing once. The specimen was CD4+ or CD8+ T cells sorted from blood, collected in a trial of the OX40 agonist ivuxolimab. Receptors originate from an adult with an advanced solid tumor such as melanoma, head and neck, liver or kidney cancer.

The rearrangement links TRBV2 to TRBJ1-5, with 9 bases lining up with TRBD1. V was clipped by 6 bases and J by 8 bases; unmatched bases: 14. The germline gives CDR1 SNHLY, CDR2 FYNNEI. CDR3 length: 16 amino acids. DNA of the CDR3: TGTGCCAGCAGCAACACAGGGGGCATGCGTACGGAGCCCCAGCATTTT. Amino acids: CASSNTGGMRTEPQHF. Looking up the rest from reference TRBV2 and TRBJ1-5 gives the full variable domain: EPEVTQTPSHQVTQMGQEVILRCVPISNHLYFYWYRQILGQKVEFLVSFYNNEISEKSEIFDDQFSVERPDGSNFTLKIRSTKLEDSAMYFCASSNTGGMRTEPQHFGDGTRLSIL.

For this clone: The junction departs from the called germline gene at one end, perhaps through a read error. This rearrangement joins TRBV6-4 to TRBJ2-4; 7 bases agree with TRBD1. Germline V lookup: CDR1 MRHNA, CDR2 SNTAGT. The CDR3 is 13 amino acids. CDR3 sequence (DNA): TGTGCCAGCAGTGAACAGGGGAAAAAGATTCAGTACTTC. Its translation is CASSEQGKKIQYF.

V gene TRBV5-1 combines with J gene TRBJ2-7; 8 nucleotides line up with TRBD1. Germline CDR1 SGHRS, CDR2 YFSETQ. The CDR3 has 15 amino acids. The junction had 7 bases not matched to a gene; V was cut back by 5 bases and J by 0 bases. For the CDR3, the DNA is TGCGCCAGCAGTTCCACAGGGGGGCTCTCCTACGAGCAGTACTTC. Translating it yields CASSSTGGLSYEQYF.

The CDR3 sequence is CAGGLGGYTF. The CDR3 DNA sequence: TGTGCCGGCGGGCTGGGTGGCTACACCTTC. The chain couples TRBV30 to TRBJ1-2; D is uncertain. CDR1 GTSNPN and CDR2 SVGIG come from the germline V gene (reference sequence). This CDR3 region has 10 residues. The ends were cut back, 8 bases at V and 7 bases at J, with 11 bases in the middle.

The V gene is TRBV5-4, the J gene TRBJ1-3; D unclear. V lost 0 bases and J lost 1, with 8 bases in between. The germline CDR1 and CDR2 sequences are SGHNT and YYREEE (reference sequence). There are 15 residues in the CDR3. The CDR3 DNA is TGTGCCAGCAGCTTGGCTGCGGGATCTGGAAACACCATATATTTT. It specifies CASSLAAGSGNTIYF.